This T cell receptor beta chain stems from a study of T-cell reconstitution after alpha-beta-depleted transplantation in children. The CDR3 loop spans 16 amino acids. V shed 3 bases and J 0 bases; nucleotides not matched to a gene: 4. Germline lookup yields CDR1 LGHDT and CDR2 YNNKEL (reference sequence). This clonotype appeared a few times. A library of TCRbeta sequences, prepared with unique molecular identifiers, was generated. TCRdb reprocessed the PCR reads with MiXCR, giving one entry per CDR3 protein. Among some 75,000 distinct CDR3 sequences listed, roughly 6.6% were seen once. This TCR was recovered from a human donor who donated a stem cell graft to a child with acute lymphoblastic leukemia. The sequences come from PBMCs from the stem cell graft donor, collected from the stem cell graft. The chain is built from TRBV3-1 and TRBJ1-3; 8 nucleotides match TRBD1. The CDR3 protein is CASSQDTGGSGNTIYF. The CDR3 nucleotides read TGTGCCAGCAGCCAGGATACAGGGGGCTCTGGAAACACCATATATTTT.